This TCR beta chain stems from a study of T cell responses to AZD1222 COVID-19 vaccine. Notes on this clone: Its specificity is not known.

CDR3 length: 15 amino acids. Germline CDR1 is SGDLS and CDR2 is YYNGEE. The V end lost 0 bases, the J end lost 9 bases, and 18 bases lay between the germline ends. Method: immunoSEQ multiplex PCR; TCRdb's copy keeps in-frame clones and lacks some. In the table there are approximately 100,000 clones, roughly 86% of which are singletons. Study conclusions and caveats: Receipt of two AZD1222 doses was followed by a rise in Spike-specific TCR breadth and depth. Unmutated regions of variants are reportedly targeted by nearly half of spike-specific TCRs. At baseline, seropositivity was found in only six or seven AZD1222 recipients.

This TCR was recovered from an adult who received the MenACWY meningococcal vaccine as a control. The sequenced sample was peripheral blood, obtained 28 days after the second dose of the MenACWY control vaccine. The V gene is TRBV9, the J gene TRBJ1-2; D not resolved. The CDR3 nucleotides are TGTGCCAGCAGCGTAGTCCCAACCGGTTCGGTAAGCTACACCTTC. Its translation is CASSVVPTGSVSYTF.